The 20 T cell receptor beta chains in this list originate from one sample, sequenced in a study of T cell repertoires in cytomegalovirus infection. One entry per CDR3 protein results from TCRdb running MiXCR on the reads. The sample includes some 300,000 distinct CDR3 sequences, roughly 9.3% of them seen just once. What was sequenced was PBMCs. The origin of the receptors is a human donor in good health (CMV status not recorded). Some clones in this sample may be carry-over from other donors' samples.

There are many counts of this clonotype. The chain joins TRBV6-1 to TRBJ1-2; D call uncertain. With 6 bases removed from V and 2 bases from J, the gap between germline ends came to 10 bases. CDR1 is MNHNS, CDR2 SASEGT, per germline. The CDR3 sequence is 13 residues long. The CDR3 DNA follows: TGTGCCAGCAGCAGGAGAAGCAACTATGGCTACACCTTC. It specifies CASSRRSNYGYTF.

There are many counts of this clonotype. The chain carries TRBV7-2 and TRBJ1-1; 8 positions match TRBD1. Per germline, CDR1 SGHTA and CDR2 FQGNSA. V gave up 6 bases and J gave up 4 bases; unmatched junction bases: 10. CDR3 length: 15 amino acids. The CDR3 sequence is CASRKYQGAGTEAFF. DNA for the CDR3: TGTGCCAGCAGAAAATATCAGGGGGCGGGCACTGAAGCTTTCTTT. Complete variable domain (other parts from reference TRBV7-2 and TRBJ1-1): GAGVSQSPSNKVTEKGKDVELRCDPISGHTALYWYRQSLGQGLEFLIYFQGNSAPDKSGLPSDRFSAERTGGSVSTLTIQRTQQEDSAVYLCASRKYQGAGTEAFFGQGTRLTVV.

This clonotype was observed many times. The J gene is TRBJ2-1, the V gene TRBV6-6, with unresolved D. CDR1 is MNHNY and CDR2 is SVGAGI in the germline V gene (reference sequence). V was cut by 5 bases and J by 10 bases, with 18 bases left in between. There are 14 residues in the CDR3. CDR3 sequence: CASSISQGTSEQFF. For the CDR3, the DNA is TGTGCCAGCAGTATCAGCCAAGGTACCTCAGAGCAGTTCTTC.

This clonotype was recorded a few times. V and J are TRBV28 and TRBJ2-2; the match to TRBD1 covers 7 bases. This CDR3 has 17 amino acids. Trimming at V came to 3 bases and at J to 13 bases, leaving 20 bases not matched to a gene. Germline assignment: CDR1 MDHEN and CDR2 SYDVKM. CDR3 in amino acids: CASSLVLLKGAPEGLFF. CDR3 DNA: TGTGCCAGCAGTTTGGTCTTACTTAAGGGGGCGCCGGAAGGGCTGTTTTTT. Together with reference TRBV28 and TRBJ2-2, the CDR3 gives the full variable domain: DVKVTQSSRYLVKRTGEKVFLECVQDMDHENMFWYRQDPGLGLRLIYFSYDVKMKEKGDIPEGYSVSREKKERFSLILESASTNQTSMYLCASSLVLLKGAPEGLFFGEGSRLTVL.

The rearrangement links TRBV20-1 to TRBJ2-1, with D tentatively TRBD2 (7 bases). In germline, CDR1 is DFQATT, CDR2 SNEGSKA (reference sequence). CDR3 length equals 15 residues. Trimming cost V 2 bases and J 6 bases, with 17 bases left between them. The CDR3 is CSARLGRGPPNEQFF. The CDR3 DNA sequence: TGCAGTGCTAGACTGGGGCGGGGGCCCCCCAATGAGCAGTTCTTC.

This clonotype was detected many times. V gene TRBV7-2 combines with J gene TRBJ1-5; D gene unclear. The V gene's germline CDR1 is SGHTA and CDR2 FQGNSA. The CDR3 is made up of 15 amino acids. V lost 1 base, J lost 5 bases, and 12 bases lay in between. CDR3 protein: CASSLGMRVDQPQHF. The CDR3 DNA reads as TGTGCCAGCAGCTTAGGGATGAGGGTTGATCAGCCCCAGCATTTT. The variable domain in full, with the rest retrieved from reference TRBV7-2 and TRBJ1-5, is GAGVSQSPSNKVTEKGKDVELRCDPISGHTALYWYRQSLGQGLEFLIYFQGNSAPDKSGLPSDRFSAERTGGSVSTLTIQRTQQEDSAVYLCASSLGMRVDQPQHFGDGTRLSIL.

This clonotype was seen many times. Here the CDR3 reads CASSLVSGTAKNIQYF. As DNA, the CDR3 is TGTGCCAGCAGCTTGGTCTCCGGGACAGCCAAAAACATTCAGTACTTC. The rearrangement joins TRBV5-4 to TRBJ2-4; D possibly matches TRBD1 or TRBD2 (5 bases each). Trimming pared 0 bases from V and 0 bases from J, leaving 10 bases between. The germline CDR1 and CDR2 sequences are SGHNT and YYREEE (reference sequence). This CDR3 has 16 amino acids.

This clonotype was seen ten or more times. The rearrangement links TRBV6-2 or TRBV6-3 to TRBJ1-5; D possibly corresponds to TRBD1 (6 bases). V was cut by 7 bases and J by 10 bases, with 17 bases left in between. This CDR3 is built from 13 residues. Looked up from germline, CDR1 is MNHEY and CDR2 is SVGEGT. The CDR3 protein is CASKGGDRRPQHF. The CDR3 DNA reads TGTGCCAGCAAGGGGGGGGACCGTCGTCCCCAGCATTTT.

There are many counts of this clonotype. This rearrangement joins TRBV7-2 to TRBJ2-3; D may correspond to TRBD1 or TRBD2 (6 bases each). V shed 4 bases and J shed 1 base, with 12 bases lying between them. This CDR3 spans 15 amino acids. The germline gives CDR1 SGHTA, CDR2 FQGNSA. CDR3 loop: CASSSGGGRTDTQYF. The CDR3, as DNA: TGTGCCAGCAGCTCAGGAGGGGGACGCACAGATACGCAGTATTTT.

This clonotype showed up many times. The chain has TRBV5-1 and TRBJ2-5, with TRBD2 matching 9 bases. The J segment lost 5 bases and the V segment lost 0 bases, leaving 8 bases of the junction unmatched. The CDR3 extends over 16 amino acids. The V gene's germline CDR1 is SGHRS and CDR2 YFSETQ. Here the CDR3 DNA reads TGCGCCAGCAGCTTGGGTAGCGGGGGATTCGAGGAGACCCAGTACTTC. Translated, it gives CASSLGSGGFEETQYF.

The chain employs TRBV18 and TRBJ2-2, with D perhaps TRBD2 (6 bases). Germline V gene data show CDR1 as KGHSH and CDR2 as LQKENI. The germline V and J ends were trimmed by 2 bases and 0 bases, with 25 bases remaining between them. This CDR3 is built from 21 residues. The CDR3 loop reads CASSPSYEGLPLKPNTGELFF. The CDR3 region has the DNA TGTGCCAGCTCACCATCCTACGAGGGACTCCCCCTAAAACCGAACACCGGGGAGCTGTTTTTT.

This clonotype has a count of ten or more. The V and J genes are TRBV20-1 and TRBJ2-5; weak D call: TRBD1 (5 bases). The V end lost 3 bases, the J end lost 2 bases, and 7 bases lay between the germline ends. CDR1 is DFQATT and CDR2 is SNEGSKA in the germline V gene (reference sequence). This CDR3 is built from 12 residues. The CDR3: CSARGPQETQYF. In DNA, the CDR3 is TGCAGTGCTAGGGGGCCACAAGAGACCCAGTACTTC.

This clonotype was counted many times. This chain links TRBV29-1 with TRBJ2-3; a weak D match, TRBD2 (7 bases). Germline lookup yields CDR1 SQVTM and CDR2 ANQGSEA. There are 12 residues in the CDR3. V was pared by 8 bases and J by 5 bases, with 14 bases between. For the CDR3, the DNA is TGCAGCTTGGGGGGGCTCGGAGATACGCAGTATTTT. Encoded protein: CSLGGLGDTQYF.

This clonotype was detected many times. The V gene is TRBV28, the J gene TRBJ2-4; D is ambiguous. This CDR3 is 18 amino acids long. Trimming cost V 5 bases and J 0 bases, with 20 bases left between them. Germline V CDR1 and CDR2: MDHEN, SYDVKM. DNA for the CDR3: TGTGCCAGCAGTCTGTCGCTCAGTACACTACTAGCCAAAAACATTCAGTACTTC. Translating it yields CASSLSLSTLLAKNIQYF.

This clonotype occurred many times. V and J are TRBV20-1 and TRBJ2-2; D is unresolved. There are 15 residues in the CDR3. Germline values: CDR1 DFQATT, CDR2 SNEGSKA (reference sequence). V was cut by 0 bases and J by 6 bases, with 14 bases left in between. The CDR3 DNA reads TGCAGTGCTAGAGATCGGGCATTACCGGCCGGGGAGCTGTTTTTT. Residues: CSARDRALPAGELFF.

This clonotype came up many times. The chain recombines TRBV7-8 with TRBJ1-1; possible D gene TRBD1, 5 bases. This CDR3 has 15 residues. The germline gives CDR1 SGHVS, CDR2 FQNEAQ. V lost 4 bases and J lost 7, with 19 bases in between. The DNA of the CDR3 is TGTGCCAGCAGCTCTGAACTATCCATGGGGCTTGAAGCTTTCTTT. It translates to CASSSELSMGLEAFF.

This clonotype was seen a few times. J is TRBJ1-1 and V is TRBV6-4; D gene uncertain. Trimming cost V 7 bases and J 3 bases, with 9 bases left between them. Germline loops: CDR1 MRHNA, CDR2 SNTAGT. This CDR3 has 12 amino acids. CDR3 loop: CASTDGYTEAFF. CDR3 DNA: TGTGCCAGCACCGACGGGTACACTGAAGCTTTCTTT.

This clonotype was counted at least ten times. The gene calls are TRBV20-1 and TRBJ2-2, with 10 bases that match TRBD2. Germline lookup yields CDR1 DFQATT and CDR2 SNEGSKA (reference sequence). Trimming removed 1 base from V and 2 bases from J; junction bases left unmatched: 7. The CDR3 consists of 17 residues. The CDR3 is CSARGRSGGANTGELFF. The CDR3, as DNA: TGCAGTGCTAGAGGGAGAAGCGGGGGGGCAAACACCGGGGAGCTGTTTTTT.

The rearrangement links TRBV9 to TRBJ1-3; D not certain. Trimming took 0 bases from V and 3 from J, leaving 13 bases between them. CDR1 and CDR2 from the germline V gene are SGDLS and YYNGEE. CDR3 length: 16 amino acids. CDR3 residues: CASSVAGSSSGNTIYF. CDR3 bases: TGTGCCAGCAGCGTAGCCGGCAGCTCTAGTGGAAACACCATATATTTT.

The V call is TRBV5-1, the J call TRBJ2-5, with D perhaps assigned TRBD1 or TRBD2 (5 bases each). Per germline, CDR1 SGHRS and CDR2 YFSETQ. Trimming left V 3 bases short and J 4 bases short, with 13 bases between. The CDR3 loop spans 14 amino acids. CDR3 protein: CASSSDDGGETQYF. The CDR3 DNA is TGCGCCAGCAGCTCAGATGATGGGGGAGAGACCCAGTACTTC.